These T cell receptor beta chains were read from a single sample in a study of siplizumab effects on memory and regulatory T cells. Produced via immunoSEQ multiplex PCR; TCRdb's table is partial and in-frame only. The table has 50,000 to 70,000 clones, 96% seen once. The sample taken for sequencing was naive CD8+ T cells sorted from blood. Every receptor here comes from a human donor in good health. CDR3s include the opening cysteine and the closing phenylalanine or tryptophan. The D gene is left open where the match is weak. For some rows the clone size is stated as once, few or many, or as a class when expanded; others skip it.

d_call	j_call	clone_size	v_call	cdr3_aa
-	TRBJ2-7	-	TRBV5-1	CASSLGDTAYEQYF
-	TRBJ2-7	-	TRBV19	CASSLQGNYEQYF
-	TRBJ1-1	-	TRBV5-3	CARSLKRGRVNTEAFF
-	TRBJ2-3	-	TRBV15	CATSRDMADTQYF
-	TRBJ2-7	once	TRBV5-6	CASSLTYEQYF
-	TRBJ2-7	-	TRBV5-6	CASSTRDGYYEQYF
-	TRBJ1-2	-	TRBV5-1	CASSLEGDYGYTF
-	TRBJ2-1	-	TRBV6-5	CASSLVGGEQFF
-	TRBJ1-4	-	TRBV28	CASSPEPTGTVDSKLFF
-	TRBJ1-2	-	TRBV18	CASSPPKGQGYGYTF
TRBD2	TRBJ2-7	-	TRBV5-1	CASSLGLAGDHEQYF
-	TRBJ2-5	-	TRBV7-2	CASSHPRRQETQYF
TRBD1	TRBJ2-7	-	TRBV27	CASSFYRDRDYEQYF
-	TRBJ1-3	once	TRBV9	CASSVAGSSGNTIYF
TRBD1	TRBJ1-2	-	TRBV28	CASSFQDRGLGYTF
-	TRBJ2-7	-	TRBV10-3	CAIKANYEQYF
TRBD1	TRBJ2-3	-	TRBV4-3	CASSQDRGRTDTQYF
TRBD1	TRBJ2-7	few	TRBV29-1	CSVEVTGGYEQYF
TRBD1	TRBJ2-7	once	TRBV6-5	CASSLGQGGYEQYF
-	TRBJ1-1	-	TRBV9	CASSPPGQNTEAFF
TRBD1	TRBJ2-5	once	TRBV9	CASSAGTGFIETQYF
TRBD1	TRBJ2-2	once	TRBV2	CASSEALRGHTGELFF
TRBD2	TRBJ2-5	-	TRBV11-2	CASSLTSGGVETQYF
-	TRBJ2-5	-	TRBV9	CASSPLGGPQETQYF
TRBD1	TRBJ2-4	-	TRBV10-3	CAISGTGGENIQYF
-	TRBJ1-1	-	TRBV11-2	CASSPLEGTNTEAFF
TRBD1	TRBJ2-4	-	TRBV4-1	CASSQDDGDRVGSIQYF
TRBD2	TRBJ2-4	-	TRBV9	CASSARGGTKNIQYF
-	TRBJ1-2	-	TRBV2	CASSERHLYGYTF
TRBD1	TRBJ2-1	-	TRBV9	CASNGDRVNEQFF
-	TRBJ1-3	-	TRBV9	CASSGAQGGTIYF
-	TRBJ1-1	-	TRBV25-1	CASNPFECQPTEAFF
-	TRBJ1-6	-	TRBV7-9	CASSSSRGSSYNSPLHF
TRBD1	TRBJ2-5	-	TRBV28	CASSSGQGWETQYF
-	TRBJ1-1	-	TRBV6-5	CASSLGAGANTEAFF
-	TRBJ2-1	once	TRBV7-3	CASSLLTGMVGEQFF
TRBD2	TRBJ2-3	-	TRBV11-1	CASSSGGANTQYF
-	TRBJ2-4	-	TRBV7-6	CASSPTDRTEENIQYF
-	TRBJ2-7	-	TRBV13	CASSYAGQPYEQYF
-	TRBJ1-5	few	TRBV27	CASSLVGHNQPQHF
-	TRBJ1-5	once	TRBV11-3	CASSFYTHSNQPQHF
-	TRBJ1-1	-	TRBV4-1	CASSQFIPGTEAFF